A single sample is the source of the 23 T cell receptor beta chains below, sequenced in a study of T cell responses to AZD1222 COVID-19 vaccine. Repertoires were generated with immunoSEQ multiplex PCR, while TCRdb's copy carries only in-frame clones and drops some. The sample records 160,000 or so clones, around 92% being singletons. This specimen was peripheral blood, taken on day 0 of MenACWY control vaccination. Receptors were obtained from an adult in good health.

V usage is TRBV10-3 and J usage is TRBJ2-7, with 8 bases lining up with TRBD1. This CDR3 is 14 amino acids long. Looked up from germline, CDR1 is ENHRY and CDR2 is SYGVKD. V was pared by 4 bases and J by 3 bases, with 5 bases of the junction left unmatched. The chain's CDR3 is CAISADRDNYEQYF. The CDR3 nucleotides read TGTGCCATCAGTGCGGACAGGGACAACTACGAGCAGTACTTC.

This clone was observed once. The J gene is TRBJ1-6, the V gene TRBV7-2, with D perhaps matching TRBD1 (5 bases). The CDR3 consists of 13 residues. Trimming cost V 4 bases and J 9 bases, with 10 bases left between them. Germline assignment: CDR1 SGHTA and CDR2 FQGNSA. CDR3 protein: CASSSQTASPLHF. Written as DNA, the CDR3 is TGTGCCAGCAGCTCCCAGACAGCTTCACCCCTCCACTTT.

This chain connects TRBV9 to TRBJ2-7; TRBD2 agrees at 7 bases. With 0 bases clipped from V and 9 bases from J, the junction kept 3 bases outside the gene matches. This CDR3 comprises 12 residues. The germline gives CDR1 SGDLS, CDR2 YYNGEE. The chain's CDR3 is CASSVGTGGQYF. CDR3 bases: TGTGCCAGCAGCGTAGGCACGGGGGGGCAGTACTTC.

This chain uses TRBV10-3 with TRBJ2-2, with 11 bases fitting TRBD1. After removal of 6 bases from V and 6 bases from J, the junction contained 3 bases not matched to a gene. This CDR3 is 14 amino acids long. CDR1 is ENHRY, CDR2 SYGVKD, per germline. The CDR3, as DNA: TGTGCCATCAGCGAGGGACAGGGGGCCGGGGAGCTGTTTTTT. It translates to CAISEGQGAGELFF.

This clone was seen only once. The genes are TRBV2 and TRBJ2-5; D is unclear. The CDR3 has 14 residues. Germline V CDR1 and CDR2: SNHLY, FYNNEI. V dropped 4 bases and J dropped 4 bases, with 13 bases sitting between them. The CDR3 reads CASSASAQGETQYF. In DNA, the CDR3 is TGTGCCAGCAGTGCCTCGGCACAAGGAGAGACCCAGTACTTC.

The chain is built from TRBV5-6 and TRBJ2-7; D may be TRBD2 (6 bases). Trimming cost V 4 bases and J 4 bases, with 15 bases left between them. CDR3 size: 14 residues. Germline CDR1 reads SGHDT; CDR2 reads YYEEEE. The CDR3: CASSRGLGGYEQYF. The CDR3 nucleotides are TGTGCCAGCAGCAGGGGACTGGGCGGGTACGAGCAGTACTTC.

The V call is TRBV12-3 or TRBV12-4, the J call TRBJ1-2; weak D call: TRBD1 (6 bases). The CDR3 runs 13 residues. Trimming cost V 6 bases and J 4 bases, with 12 bases left between them. CDR3 residues: CASRPTGLYGYTF. Here the CDR3 DNA reads TGTGCCAGCAGACCGACAGGCCTCTATGGCTACACCTTC.

The chain carries TRBV28 and TRBJ1-6, with a tentative D call TRBD1 (6 bases). The germline V and J ends were trimmed by 2 bases and 8 bases, with 13 bases remaining between them. This CDR3 spans 15 amino acids. CDR1 MDHEN and CDR2 SYDVKM come from the germline V gene. CDR3 in amino acids: CASSLRGATDSPLHF. CDR3 bases: TGTGCCAGCAGTTTACGGGGGGCGACGGATTCACCCCTCCACTTT.

The chain employs TRBV14 and TRBJ1-2; D is undetermined. Trimming stripped 4 bases from V and 4 bases from J, with 10 bases between. The CDR3 has 13 residues. CDR1 and CDR2 from the germline V gene are SGHDN and FVKESK. The DNA for the CDR3 is TGTGCCAGCAGCCTAGCCGGCCTCTATGGCTACACCTTC. This translates into CASSLAGLYGYTF.

The CDR3 region has the DNA TGTGCCAGCTCCGCATCGGATGAAAAACTGTTTTTT. Its protein is CASSASDEKLFF. V usage is TRBV18 and J usage is TRBJ1-4, with D uncertain. Trimming took 6 bases from V and 6 from J, leaving 8 bases between them. The CDR3 runs 12 residues. The V gene's germline CDR1 is KGHSH and CDR2 LQKENI.

The chain couples TRBV28 to TRBJ1-2; D may be TRBD1 (5 bases). CDR1 and CDR2 from the germline V gene are MDHEN and SYDVKM. The CDR3 length is 13 residues. V lost 6 bases, J lost 7 bases, and 15 bases lay in between. CDR3 nucleotides: TGTGCCAGCAGCTTGTTGGGGGTCGGTGGCTACACCTTC. As protein: CASSLLGVGGYTF.

This clone was observed once. The chain uses TRBV10-2 and TRBJ1-4; TRBD1 agrees at 9 bases. Germline trimming cut 5 bases from V and 8 bases from J; bases unmatched to any gene: 9. From germline, CDR1 is WSHSY and CDR2 SAAADI. This CDR3 spans 15 amino acids. In DNA form, the CDR3 reads TGCGCCAGCAGTTCCCGGGACAGGGAATGGGAAAAACTGTTTTTT. This codes for CASSSRDREWEKLFF.

This clone appeared a single time. The V and J genes are TRBV30 and TRBJ1-4; unclear D gene. The CDR3 is 15 residues long. V was trimmed by 0 bases and J by 4 bases, leaving 12 bases between them. In germline, CDR1 is GTSNPN, CDR2 SVGIG (reference sequence). CDR3 coding DNA: TGTGCCTGGAGTGTACAAGGACGGATTAATGAAAAACTGTTTTTT. It codes for CAWSVQGRINEKLFF.

The chain combines TRBV3-1 (or the pseudogene TRBV3-2) with TRBJ1-4; possible D gene TRBD1, 5 bases. V shed 4 bases and J shed 3 bases, with 12 bases lying between them. This CDR3 contains 15 residues. Germline-derived CDR1 and CDR2 are LGHDT and YNNKEL (reference sequence). In nucleotides, the CDR3 is TGTGCCAGCAGCCGGGGTCAGGGCTCTAATGAAAAACTGTTTTTT. Translating gives CASSRGQGSNEKLFF.

The V gene is TRBV6-5, the J gene TRBJ2-7; D uncertain. V was pared by 6 bases and J by 2 bases, with 14 bases between. CDR1 and CDR2 (germline): MNHEY, SVGAGI. This CDR3 region has 14 residues. CDR3 sequence (DNA): TGTGCCAGCAGCGCCGCAGGACGAACCTACGAGCAGTACTTC. Translating it yields CASSAAGRTYEQYF.

In its sample, this clone was seen once. The V and J genes are TRBV27 and TRBJ1-6; TRBD1 agrees at 7 bases. Germline V gene lookup returns CDR1 MNHEY and CDR2 SMNVEV (reference sequence). The CDR3 has 13 amino acids. The V segment lost 5 bases and the J segment 10 bases; nucleotides outside the gene matches: 5. The CDR3 sequence: CASSATGKSPLHF. The CDR3 coding sequence is TGTGCCAGCAGTGCGACAGGGAAGTCACCCCTCCACTTT.

V and J are TRBV4-2 and TRBJ2-7; D is unclear. The ends were cut back, 1 base at V and 8 bases at J, with 18 bases in the middle. Germline assignment: CDR1 LGHNA and CDR2 YNFKEQ. The CDR3 sequence is 15 residues long. DNA of the CDR3: TGTGCCAGCAGCCAAGCCGAGCGTCCCTGGCCTAAGCAGTACTTC. Its translation: CASSQAERPWPKQYF.

The chain joins TRBV7-9 to TRBJ1-1, with a weak D call TRBD1 (5 bases). The CDR3 is 13 amino acids. V was pared by 1 base and J by 4 bases, with 7 bases between. CDR1 is SEHNR and CDR2 is FQNEAQ in the germline V gene (reference sequence). CDR3 sequence: CASSLDQGTEAFF. CDR3 sequence (DNA): TGTGCCAGCAGCTTAGATCAGGGCACTGAAGCTTTCTTT.

J is TRBJ1-5 and V is TRBV7-9; D possibly corresponds to TRBD1 (5 bases). Looked up from germline, CDR1 is SEHNR and CDR2 is FQNEAQ (reference sequence). Between the trimmed V and J ends, which lost 1 base and 6 bases, there was a span of 22 bases. The CDR3 has 18 residues. CDR3 in amino acids: CASSLVGGFGGAAQPQHF. The CDR3 DNA follows: TGTGCCAGCAGCTTAGTGGGAGGATTTGGAGGGGCTGCTCAGCCCCAGCATTTT.

V gene TRBV7-2 combines with J gene TRBJ2-2; TRBD1 might be the D (5 bases). Per germline, CDR1 SGHTA and CDR2 FQGNSA. The V and J ends lost 5 bases and 2 bases respectively, with 18 bases between them. CDR3 size: 17 residues. CDR3 residues: CASSLGQGVANTGELFF. CDR3 coding DNA: TGTGCCAGCAGCCTTGGGCAAGGGGTGGCTAACACCGGGGAGCTGTTTTTT. The whole variable domain, filled in from reference TRBV7-2 and TRBJ2-2, reads GAGVSQSPSNKVTEKGKDVELRCDPISGHTALYWYRQSLGQGLEFLIYFQGNSAPDKSGLPSDRFSAERTGGSVSTLTIQRTQQEDSAVYLCASSLGQGVANTGELFFGEGSRLTVL.

The chain employs TRBV7-9 and TRBJ1-2; a weak D match, TRBD1 (5 bases). The CDR3 is made up of 14 amino acids. Trimming removed 1 base from V and 6 bases from J, with 12 bases in between. Germline CDR1 SEHNR, CDR2 FQNEAQ (reference sequence). The CDR3 DNA sequence: TGTGCCAGCAGCTTAGAGGCAGGGATGCATGGCTACACCTTC. Protein product: CASSLEAGMHGYTF.

The V and J genes are TRBV30 and TRBJ1-2; 8 bases are shared with TRBD1. The CDR3 runs to 12 residues. CDR1 GTSNPN and CDR2 SVGIG come from the germline V gene (reference sequence). V was pared by 2 bases and J by 7 bases, with 3 bases of the junction left unmatched. CDR3 loop: CAWSSRGLGYTF. In nucleotides, the CDR3 is TGTGCCTGGAGTTCCAGGGGGCTTGGCTACACCTTC.

As DNA, the CDR3 is TGTGCCAGCAGCCAAGATCTCGGCAGATATAATTCACCCCTCCACTTT. This translates into CASSQDLGRYNSPLHF. This chain uses TRBV4-2 with TRBJ1-6; no clear D. Germline V gene sequence: CDR1 LGHNA, CDR2 YNFKEQ. This CDR3 contains 16 residues. V shed 0 bases and J shed 4 bases, with 10 bases lying between them.